What follows are 19 T cell receptor beta chains derived from one specimen sequenced in a study of blood T cell repertoires in COVID-19. Sequencing was performed with immunoSEQ multiplex PCR; in TCRdb, only in-frame clones are kept and a portion is missing. Of just under 55,000 clones listed, around nine tenths are singletons. Source material: peripheral blood. Every receptor here comes from a man aged 50 or older with acute or convalescent COVID-19.

The chain carries TRBV19 and TRBJ2-1; 16 nucleotides agree with TRBD2. Trimming at V came to 1 base and at J to 5 bases, leaving 11 bases not matched to a gene. Germline V gives CDR1 LNHDA, CDR2 SQIVND (reference sequence). The CDR3 is 20 residues long. The CDR3 region is CASSIVPGLAGGPGNNEQFF. CDR3 coding DNA: TGTGCCAGTAGTATAGTCCCGGGACTAGCGGGAGGGCCGGGTAACAATGAGCAGTTCTTC.

The chain links TRBV29-1 to TRBJ2-5, with D unclear. Per germline, CDR1 SQVTM and CDR2 ANQGSEA. Trimming shortened V by 7 bases and J by 2 bases, and 8 bases separated the two germline ends. This CDR3 spans 11 amino acids. The CDR3 sequence: CSADFQETQYF. CDR3 bases: TGCAGCGCAGACTTTCAAGAGACCCAGTACTTC.

V usage is TRBV11-2 and J usage is TRBJ2-1, with 10 bases that match TRBD2. Looked up from germline, CDR1 is SGHAT and CDR2 is FQNNGV. V was clipped by 1 base and J by 10 bases; unmatched bases: 16. This CDR3 is built from 18 residues. CDR3 in amino acids: CASSLVRDGSGRALEQFF. The DNA for the CDR3 is TGTGCCAGCAGCTTAGTTCGGGACGGAAGCGGGAGGGCCTTGGAGCAGTTCTTC.

The CDR3 region is CASSLGLPPGSNQPQHF. In DNA, the CDR3 is TGCGCCAGCAGCTTGGGCCTCCCCCCGGGAAGCAATCAGCCCCAGCATTTT. This sequence joins TRBV5-1 and TRBJ1-5; D not certain. Germline CDR1 and CDR2: SGHRS and YFSETQ. Trimming removed 0 bases from V and 1 base from J, with 14 bases in between. The CDR3 runs to 17 residues.

The chain joins TRBV29-1 to TRBJ2-7; 13 bases match TRBD2. J gave up 4 bases and V 7 bases, and 7 bases lay outside the gene matches. CDR1 and CDR2 (germline): SQVTM, ANQGSEA. The CDR3 runs 14 residues. The CDR3 bases are TGCAGCGCCACTAGCGGGAGGGACGTATACGAGCAGTACTTC. It translates to CSATSGRDVYEQYF.

The V and J genes are TRBV5-1 and TRBJ2-7, with 7 nucleotides matching TRBD2. This CDR3 contains 12 residues. The germline V gene has CDR1 SGHRS and CDR2 YFSETQ. The V segment lost 0 bases and the J segment 6 bases; nucleotides outside the gene matches: 0. CDR3 sequence reads: CASSLAGGEQYF. In DNA form, the CDR3 reads TGCGCCAGCAGCTTGGCGGGAGGCGAGCAGTACTTC. Looking up the rest from reference TRBV5-1 and TRBJ2-7 gives the full variable domain: KAGVTQTPRYLIKTRGQQVTLSCSPISGHRSVSWYQQTPGQGLQFLFEYFSETQRNKGNFPGRFSGRQFSNSRSEMNVSTLELGDSALYLCASSLAGGEQYFGPGTRLTVT.

The chain employs TRBV11-3 and TRBJ2-5, with TRBD1 identical over 9 bases. The CDR3 spans 16 residues. V shed 2 bases and J 0 bases; nucleotides not matched to a gene: 4. Germline lookup yields CDR1 SGHNT and CDR2 YENEEA. In DNA form, the CDR3 reads TGTGCCAGCAGCTTACGACAGGGGGGTAACCAAGAGACCCAGTACTTC. This gives the protein CASSLRQGGNQETQYF.

The V call is TRBV6-5, the J call TRBJ2-2; D possibly corresponds to TRBD2 (5 bases). The CDR3 sequence is 15 residues long. The germline CDR1 and CDR2 sequences are MNHEY and SVGAGI. The V end was cut by 6 bases, the J end by 0 bases, with 11 bases between. This chain's CDR3 is CASRDSVTNTGELFF. As DNA, the CDR3 is TGTGCCAGCAGGGACTCTGTTACGAACACCGGGGAGCTGTTTTTT.

In its sample, this clone was seen once. The chain joins TRBV15 to TRBJ2-5; TRBD2 agrees at 8 bases. J was trimmed by 5 bases and V by 0 bases; bases with no gene match: 11. Germline CDR1 and CDR2: LNHNV and YYDKDF (reference sequence). The CDR3 spans 17 residues. In nucleotides, the CDR3 is TGTGCCACCAGCAGAGAAAATTTGGGGGAGCGGGGGGAGACCCAGTACTTC. The encoded protein is CATSRENLGERGETQYF.

The chain has TRBV11-2 and TRBJ2-1, with 12 bases that match TRBD2. The CDR3 is 15 residues long. The trim removed 1 base at V and 7 bases at J, leaving 2 bases unmatched. The germline CDR1 and CDR2 sequences are SGHAT and FQNNGV. The CDR3 region is CASSLGLAGVNEQFF. CDR3 sequence (DNA): TGTGCCAGCAGCTTAGGACTAGCGGGAGTGAATGAGCAGTTCTTC.

CDR3 bases: TGTGCCAGTAGCATCGGGACAGGGGCTCCGGAGACCCAGTACTTC. Its protein product is CASSIGTGAPETQYF. This chain uses TRBV19 with TRBJ2-5, with TRBD1 identical over 10 bases. This CDR3 has 15 residues. The germline V gene has CDR1 LNHDA and CDR2 SQIVND (reference sequence). With V trimmed by 6 bases and J by 5 bases, 9 bases remained unmatched.

This clone was observed once. The rearrangement links TRBV5-4 to TRBJ1-1, with 7 bases that match TRBD1. J gave up 4 bases and V 1 base, and 10 bases lay outside the gene matches. The CDR3 totals 16 residues. The germline V gene encodes CDR1 SGHNT and CDR2 YYREEE (reference sequence). This CDR3 is CASSLRSTGDGTEAFF. CDR3 nucleotides: TGTGCCAGCAGCTTGAGATCTACAGGGGACGGCACTGAAGCTTTCTTT.

CDR3 bases: TGTGCCAGCAGCCCGCCCAGCGCAGATACGCAGTATTTT. It translates to CASSPPSADTQYF. The chain links TRBV7-9 to TRBJ2-3; no firm D call. Germline CDR1 reads SEHNR; CDR2 reads FQNEAQ (reference sequence). The CDR3 loop spans 13 amino acids. Trimming shortened V by 5 bases and J by 4 bases, and 10 bases separated the two germline ends.

The rearrangement uses TRBV6-4 and TRBJ1-1; possibly TRBD1 for D (6 bases). In germline, CDR1 is MRHNA, CDR2 SNTAGT. The CDR3 consists of 14 residues. V was trimmed by 2 bases and J by 3 bases, leaving 10 bases between them. CDR3 residues: CASSDPTGYTEAFF. CDR3 DNA: TGTGCCAGCAGTGACCCGACAGGATACACTGAAGCTTTCTTT.

This chain links TRBV27 with TRBJ1-4; D uncertain. Germline CDR1 and CDR2: MNHEY and SMNVEV (reference sequence). V was pared by 0 bases and J by 8 bases, with 7 bases between. The CDR3 totals 13 residues. Written as DNA, the CDR3 is TGTGCCAGCAGTTTATCGTGGAGGGAAAAACTGTTTTTT. The encoded protein is CASSLSWREKLFF.

J is TRBJ1-3 and V is TRBV6-6; TRBD1 matches 10 bases. V shed 6 bases, J shed 4 bases, and the junction held 6 bases outside the gene matches. This CDR3 contains 15 residues. Per germline, CDR1 MNHNY and CDR2 SVGAGI (reference sequence). The CDR3 sequence: CASSTGQGDGNTIYF. CDR3 in DNA: TGTGCCAGCAGCACAGGACAGGGGGACGGAAACACCATATATTTT.

The chain joins TRBV6-5 to TRBJ1-6, with 7 bases matching TRBD1. Germline V gene lookup returns CDR1 MNHEY and CDR2 SVGAGI. This CDR3 comprises 15 residues. V gave up 5 bases and J gave up 7 bases; unmatched junction bases: 8. CDR3 DNA sequence: TGTGCCAGCAGTAACAGGGAGGACAGGAATTCACCCCTCCACTTT. Protein product: CASSNREDRNSPLHF.

The chain links TRBV18 to TRBJ2-2, with 9 bases identical to TRBD1. Trimming at V came to 2 bases and at J to 5 bases, leaving 3 bases not matched to a gene. This CDR3 is built from 15 residues. The germline gives CDR1 KGHSH, CDR2 LQKENI. The CDR3: CASSPADRGTGELFF. The DNA for the CDR3 is TGTGCCAGCTCACCAGCAGACAGGGGGACCGGGGAGCTGTTTTTT.

V is TRBV7-2 and J is TRBJ1-2; possibly TRBD1 for D (6 bases). The V gene's germline CDR1 is SGHTA and CDR2 FQGNSA. The CDR3 runs 15 residues. V was trimmed by 2 bases and J by 4 bases, leaving 14 bases between them. The CDR3 loop is CASSLQGRLGYGYTF. CDR3 in DNA: TGTGCCAGCAGCTTACAGGGGCGATTGGGCTATGGCTACACCTTC.